The 21 T cell receptor beta chains given below trace back to one sample, sequenced in a study of T cells and Merkel cell carcinoma outcomes. Sequencing was performed with immunoSEQ multiplex PCR; in TCRdb, only in-frame clones are kept and a portion is missing. This table holds 15,000 to 19,000 clones, around 87% found once. The sample was tumor tissue from Merkel cell carcinoma. The receptors stem from a human donor with Merkel cell carcinoma.

The chain has TRBV10-3 and TRBJ2-7; D remains unclear. Germline V gene data show CDR1 as ENHRY and CDR2 as SYGVKD. The CDR3 covers 12 residues. V was clipped by 10 bases and J by 4 bases, with 14 bases between them. CDR3 residues: CATTESTYEQYF. CDR3 DNA: TGTGCCACGACCGAGTCGACGTACGAGCAGTACTTC.

In this sample, this clone turned up a few times. The chain employs TRBV27 and TRBJ1-4; D is uncertain. Deletions cut 3 bases from V and 9 bases from J, with 8 bases between. CDR1 and CDR2 (germline): MNHEY, SMNVEV (reference sequence). The CDR3 consists of 12 residues. The CDR3 DNA sequence: TGTGCCAGCAGTTTGTACCTGCAAAAACTGTTTTTT. It is translated as CASSLYLQKLFF.

CDR3 in amino acids: CASSFGPAGEQFF. DNA for the CDR3: TGTGCCAGCAGCTTCGGACCGGCCGGTGAGCAGTTCTTC. The chain uses TRBV7-3 and TRBJ2-1; D gene uncertain. There are 13 residues in the CDR3. From germline, CDR1 is SGHTA and CDR2 FQGTGA. V lost 3 bases, J lost 9 bases, and 12 bases lay in between.

The chain joins TRBV4-2 to TRBJ2-1; D call uncertain. This CDR3 has 15 amino acids. In germline, CDR1 is LGHNA, CDR2 YNFKEQ. V was shortened by 0 bases and J by 7 bases, with 13 bases between the two germline ends. For the CDR3, the DNA is TGTGCCAGCAGCCAAGATCGCAGGAACTTTAATGAGCAGTTCTTC. Translating gives CASSQDRRNFNEQFF.

The rearrangement links TRBV30 to TRBJ1-6; D might be TRBD1 (6 bases). V was trimmed by 1 base and J by 7 bases, leaving 8 bases between them. The germline V gene encodes CDR1 GTSNPN and CDR2 SVGIG (reference sequence). The CDR3 sequence is 13 residues long. Here the CDR3 reads CAWSGRGNSPLHF. In DNA, the CDR3 is TGTGCCTGGAGTGGCAGGGGAAATTCACCCCTCCACTTT.

This rearrangement joins TRBV6-1 to TRBJ2-7; the D gene is possibly TRBD2 (5 bases). CDR1 MNHNS and CDR2 SASEGT come from the germline V gene. The CDR3 contains 14 residues. Deletions cut 3 bases from V and 6 bases from J, with 15 bases between. CDR3 sequence: CASSDPPARGEQYF. In nucleotides, the CDR3 is TGTGCCAGCAGTGACCCCCCCGCACGGGGCGAGCAGTACTTC.

The chain combines TRBV4-1 with TRBJ2-7; D gene uncertain. Germline assignment: CDR1 MGHRA and CDR2 YSYEKL. The CDR3 runs 16 residues. V was cut by 0 bases and J by 0 bases, with 12 bases left in between. This chain's CDR3 is CASSQEVALSSYEQYF. The CDR3 DNA sequence: TGCGCCAGCAGCCAAGAGGTTGCCCTAAGCTCCTACGAGCAGTACTTC.

The chain uses TRBV29-1 and TRBJ1-3, with 7 bases identical to TRBD1. J was trimmed by 4 bases and V by 5 bases; bases with no gene match: 8. Germline V gives CDR1 SQVTM, CDR2 ANQGSEA. There are 14 residues in the CDR3. CDR3 sequence: CSVLPMGQGNTIYF. The DNA for the CDR3 is TGCAGCGTTCTCCCCATGGGACAGGGAAACACCATATATTTT. Looking up the rest from reference TRBV29-1 and TRBJ1-3 gives the full variable domain: SAVISQKPSRDICQRGTSLTIQCQVDSQVTMMFWYRQQPGQSLTLIATANQGSEATYESGFVIDKFPISRPNLTFSTLTVSNMSPEDSSIYLCSVLPMGQGNTIYFGEGSWLTVV.

The rearrangement joins TRBV9 to TRBJ2-2; 9 positions match TRBD2. CDR3 length: 13 amino acids. Trimming at V came to 4 bases and at J to 13 bases, leaving 8 bases not matched to a gene. The germline gives CDR1 SGDLS, CDR2 YYNGEE. CDR3 region: CASSPRSGSGLFF. DNA of the CDR3: TGTGCCAGCAGCCCGCGTAGCGGGAGCGGGCTGTTTTTT.

The chain is built from TRBV16 and TRBJ2-7; no clear D. Germline CDR1 and CDR2: KGHSY and FQNENV. Trimming left V 4 bases short and J 2 bases short, with 9 bases between. The CDR3 contains 13 residues. CDR3 sequence: CASSPPLTYEQYF. In DNA form, the CDR3 reads TGTGCCAGCAGCCCACCCCTCACCTACGAGCAGTACTTC.

This sequence joins TRBV5-1 and TRBJ2-3; D assignment may be TRBD1 or TRBD2 (6 bases each). Germline values: CDR1 SGHRS, CDR2 YFSETQ. Between the trimmed V and J ends, which lost 1 base and 4 bases, there was a span of 13 bases. This CDR3 is built from 15 residues. CDR3 loop: CASSLSPGAPDTQYF. In DNA, the CDR3 is TGCGCCAGCAGCTTGTCCCCGGGGGCCCCAGATACGCAGTATTTT.

The chain is built from TRBV5-1 and TRBJ2-3, with D unclear. Germline V gene lookup returns CDR1 SGHRS and CDR2 YFSETQ. The CDR3 totals 14 residues. V dropped 2 bases and J dropped 2 bases, with 9 bases sitting between them. CDR3 DNA sequence: TGCGCCAGCAGCTTTGAAGGGTTCACAGATACGCAGTATTTT. The encoded protein is CASSFEGFTDTQYF.

This chain connects TRBV27 to TRBJ2-1; a weak D match, TRBD2 (6 bases). The CDR3 sequence is 14 residues long. Germline V CDR1 and CDR2: MNHEY, SMNVEV (reference sequence). Trimming stripped 7 bases from V and 5 bases from J, with 15 bases between. The CDR3 DNA reads as TGTGCCAGCACTCGCCCGGGACTCAACAATGAGCAGTTCTTC. It is translated as CASTRPGLNNEQFF.

V gene TRBV18 combines with J gene TRBJ1-1; 8 bases align to TRBD1. The germline gives CDR1 KGHSH, CDR2 LQKENI. With 3 bases clipped from V and 5 bases from J, the junction kept 2 bases outside the gene matches. The CDR3 has 13 amino acids. The CDR3 DNA reads TGTGCCAGCTCACCTCAGGGGGCGACTGAAGCTTTCTTT. It translates to CASSPQGATEAFF.

This chain joins TRBV7-8 and TRBJ2-3, with 15 bases lining up with TRBD2. V lost 3 bases, J lost 2 bases, and 3 bases stayed unmatched. Germline lookup yields CDR1 SGHVS and CDR2 FQNEAQ. This CDR3 has 17 amino acids. The CDR3 spells CASSLGTSGRPTDTQYF. CDR3 bases: TGTGCCAGCAGCTTGGGGACTAGCGGGAGGCCCACAGATACGCAGTATTTT.

The chain links TRBV9 to TRBJ1-1; D unclear. V was clipped by 0 bases and J by 2 bases, with 5 bases between them. The CDR3 contains 13 residues. Germline CDR1 reads SGDLS; CDR2 reads YYNGEE. The CDR3 protein is CASSVDFNTEAFF. Here the CDR3 DNA reads TGTGCCAGCAGCGTAGATTTCAACACTGAAGCTTTCTTT.

The rearrangement links TRBV11-1 to TRBJ2-7; D is possibly TRBD2 (5 bases). Trimming removed 5 bases from V and 2 bases from J, with 16 bases in between. Germline CDR1 reads SGHAT; CDR2 reads FQDESV (reference sequence). This CDR3 is 15 amino acids long. CDR3 nucleotides: TGTGCCAGCAGCCGCGGTAGGGCGGAGGCCTACGAGCAGTACTTC. Residues: CASSRGRAEAYEQYF.

This clone has just a few counts. J is TRBJ1-1 and V is TRBV18; D is possibly TRBD1 (6 bases). V was cut by 1 base and J by 7 bases, with 10 bases left in between. The CDR3 totals 13 residues. CDR1 and CDR2 from the germline V gene are KGHSH and LQKENI. CDR3 in amino acids: CASSPQADSEAFF. The CDR3 DNA sequence: TGTGCCAGCTCACCACAGGCGGACAGTGAAGCTTTCTTT.

This clone was counted between two and nine times. This sequence joins TRBV10-3 and TRBJ1-2; D is uncertain. The CDR3 loop spans 14 amino acids. Germline loops: CDR1 ENHRY, CDR2 SYGVKD. V gave up 8 bases and J gave up 1 base, with 14 bases separating them. This CDR3 reads CAIGSSEFNYGYTF. Written as DNA, the CDR3 is TGTGCCATCGGGAGTTCTGAGTTTAACTATGGCTACACCTTC.

V and J are TRBV29-1 and TRBJ1-3, with D perhaps TRBD1 (6 bases). This CDR3 comprises 13 residues. Trimming removed 4 bases from V and 0 bases from J, with 7 bases in between. CDR1 SQVTM and CDR2 ANQGSEA come from the germline V gene. The CDR3 here is CSVGTASGNTIYF. The CDR3 coding sequence is TGCAGCGTTGGGACAGCCTCTGGAAACACCATATATTTT. The full variable domain, its missing parts supplied by reference TRBV29-1 and TRBJ1-3, is SAVISQKPSRDICQRGTSLTIQCQVDSQVTMMFWYRQQPGQSLTLIATANQGSEATYESGFVIDKFPISRPNLTFSTLTVSNMSPEDSSIYLCSVGTASGNTIYFGEGSWLTVV.

CDR3 nucleotides: TGTGCCTGGAGCGGTAGCGGGGGGCAAGAGACCCAGTACTTC. Its protein product is CAWSGSGGQETQYF. V and J are TRBV30 and TRBJ2-5, with 10 bases aligning to TRBD2. The CDR3 is made up of 14 amino acids. J gave up 2 bases and V 3 bases, and 3 bases lay outside the gene matches. Germline-derived CDR1 and CDR2 are GTSNPN and SVGIG (reference sequence).